Detailed here is one T cell receptor beta chain. What it recognizes is unknown. This sample includes further DNA sequences coding for the same CDR3. The sample belongs to a study of beta chain features in type 1 diabetes. The trim removed 2 bases at V and 4 bases at J, leaving 2 bases unmatched. Germline V gene lookup returns CDR1 MGHRA and CDR2 YSYEKL. This CDR3 is 16 amino acids long. Expressed TCRB transcripts got sequenced, as all isolated RNA was reverse transcribed. Here immunoSEQ multiplex PCR was the method, and the copy in TCRdb shows in-frame clones only, minus some. Of tens of thousands of clones listed, roughly 39% were seen once; the top ten hold approximately 1.3%. Study-wide results and caveats: Among type 1 diabetes patients, VDJ junctions had fewer insertions and more deletions. All four CD4+ subsets from Type 1 diabetes patients carried moderately but significantly shorter TCRB CDR3s.

Sorted populations all had greater than 95% purity. The V call is TRBV4-1, the J call TRBJ2-2; 12 bases map to TRBD2. The TCR originated in a man aged 25-40 years with type 1 diabetes. The sample comprised Tregs from blood. The chain's CDR3 is CASSQPTSGSTGELFF. CDR3 nucleotide sequence: TGCGCCAGCAGCCAACCGACTAGCGGGAGCACCGGGGAGCTGTTTTTT.